What follows is one TCR beta chain and its context. Its antigen remains unidentified. Here immunoSEQ multiplex PCR was the method, and the copy in TCRdb shows in-frame clones only, minus some. This table has 45,000 to 50,000 clones, roughly 93% appearing once. CDR3 length: 16 amino acids. Trimming took off 6 bases at V and 4 bases at J, with 22 bases between the two ends. Germline assignment: CDR1 MDHEN and CDR2 SYDVKM. The data derive from a study of OX40 agonist ivuxolimab in advanced cancers. Study observations and caveats: By week 6 at 0.1 to 3.0 mg/kg, blood CD4+ and CD8+ T cells had expanded clonally.

The chain is built from TRBV28 and TRBJ2-7; the D gene is possibly TRBD1 (6 bases). This TCR derives from an adult with an advanced solid tumor such as melanoma, head and neck, liver or kidney cancer. The sequenced sample was CD4+ or CD8+ T cells sorted from blood, obtained in a trial of the OX40 agonist ivuxolimab. The CDR3 sequence is CASSLLVGGQRYEQYF. CDR3 coding DNA: TGTGCCAGCAGCCTTCTGGTTGGCGGACAGAGGTACGAGCAGTACTTC. The full variable domain, completed using reference TRBV28 and TRBJ2-7, is DVKVTQSSRYLVKRTGEKVFLECVQDMDHENMFWYRQDPGLGLRLIYFSYDVKMKEKGDIPEGYSVSREKKERFSLILESASTNQTSMYLCASSLLVGGQRYEQYFGPGTRLTVT.